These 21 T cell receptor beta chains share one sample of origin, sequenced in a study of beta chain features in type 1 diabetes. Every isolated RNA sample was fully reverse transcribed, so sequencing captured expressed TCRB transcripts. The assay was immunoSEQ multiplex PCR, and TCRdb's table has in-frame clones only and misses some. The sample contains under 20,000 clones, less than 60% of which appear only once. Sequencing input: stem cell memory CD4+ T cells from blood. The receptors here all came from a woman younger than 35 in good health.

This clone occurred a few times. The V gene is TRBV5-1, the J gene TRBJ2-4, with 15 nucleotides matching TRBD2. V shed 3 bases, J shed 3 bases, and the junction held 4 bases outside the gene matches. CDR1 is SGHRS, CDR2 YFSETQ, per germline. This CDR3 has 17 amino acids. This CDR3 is CASSWTSGRAGKNIQYF. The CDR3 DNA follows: TGCGCCAGCAGCTGGACTAGCGGGAGGGCAGGCAAAAACATTCAGTACTTC.

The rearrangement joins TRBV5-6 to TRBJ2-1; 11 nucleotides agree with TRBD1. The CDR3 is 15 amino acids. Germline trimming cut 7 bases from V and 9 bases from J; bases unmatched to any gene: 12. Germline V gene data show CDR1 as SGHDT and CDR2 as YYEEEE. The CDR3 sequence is CASYTGGQGVGEQFF. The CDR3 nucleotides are TGTGCCAGCTATACGGGGGGACAGGGGGTAGGTGAGCAGTTCTTC.

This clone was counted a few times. CDR3 amino acids: CASSSRRESGTDTQYF. The CDR3, as DNA: TGTGCCAGCAGCTCCCGGAGGGAGAGTGGCACAGATACGCAGTATTTT. This chain joins TRBV9 and TRBJ2-3, with D possibly matching TRBD2 (6 bases). The V end lost 4 bases, the J end lost 1 base, and 16 bases lay between the germline ends. Per the germline V gene, CDR1 is SGDLS and CDR2 is YYNGEE. CDR3 size: 16 residues.

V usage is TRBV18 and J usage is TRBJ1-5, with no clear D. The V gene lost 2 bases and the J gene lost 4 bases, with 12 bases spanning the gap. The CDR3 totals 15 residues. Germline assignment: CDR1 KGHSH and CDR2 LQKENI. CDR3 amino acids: CASSPSGARNQPQHF. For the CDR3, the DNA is TGTGCCAGCTCACCATCGGGTGCCAGAAATCAGCCCCAGCATTTT.

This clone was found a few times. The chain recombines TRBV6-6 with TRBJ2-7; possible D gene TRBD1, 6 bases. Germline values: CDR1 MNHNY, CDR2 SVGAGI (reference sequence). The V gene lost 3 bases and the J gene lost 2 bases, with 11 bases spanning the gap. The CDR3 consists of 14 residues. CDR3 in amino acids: CASSYMDRAYEQYF. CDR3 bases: TGTGCCAGCAGTTATATGGACAGAGCCTACGAGCAGTACTTC.

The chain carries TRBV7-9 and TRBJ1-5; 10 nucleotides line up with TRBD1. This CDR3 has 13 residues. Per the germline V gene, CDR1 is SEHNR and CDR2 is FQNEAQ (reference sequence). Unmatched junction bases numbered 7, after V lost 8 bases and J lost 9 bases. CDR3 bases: TGTGCCAGCGGAGACAGGGGGCAGGGGCCCCAGCATTTT. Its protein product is CASGDRGQGPQHF.

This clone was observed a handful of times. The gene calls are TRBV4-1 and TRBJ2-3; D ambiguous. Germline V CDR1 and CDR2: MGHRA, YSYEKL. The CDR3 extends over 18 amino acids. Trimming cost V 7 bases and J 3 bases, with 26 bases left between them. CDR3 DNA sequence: TGCGCCAGCAATTCCAAGTCGGGTGGTCGAGGAGCGACAGATACGCAGTATTTT. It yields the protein CASNSKSGGRGATDTQYF.

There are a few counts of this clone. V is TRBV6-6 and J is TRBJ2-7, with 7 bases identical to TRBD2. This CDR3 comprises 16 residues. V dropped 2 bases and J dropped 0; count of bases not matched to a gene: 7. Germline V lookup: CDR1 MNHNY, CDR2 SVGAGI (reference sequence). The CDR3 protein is CASSYVTAGRSYEQYF. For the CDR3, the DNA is TGTGCCAGCAGTTACGTGACAGCGGGACGCTCCTACGAGCAGTACTTC.

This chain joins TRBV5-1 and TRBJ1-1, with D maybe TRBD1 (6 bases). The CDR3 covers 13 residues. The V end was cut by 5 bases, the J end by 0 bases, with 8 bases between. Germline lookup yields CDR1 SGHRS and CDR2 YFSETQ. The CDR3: CASSGTLNTEAFF. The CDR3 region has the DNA TGCGCCAGCAGTGGGACATTGAACACTGAAGCTTTCTTT.

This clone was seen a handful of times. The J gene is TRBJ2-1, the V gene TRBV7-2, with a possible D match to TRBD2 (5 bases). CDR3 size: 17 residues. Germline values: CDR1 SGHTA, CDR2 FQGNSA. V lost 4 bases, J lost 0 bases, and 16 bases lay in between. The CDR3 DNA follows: TGTGCCAGCAGCTATCGGACGGGGAGTAGCTCCTACAATGAGCAGTTCTTC. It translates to CASSYRTGSSSYNEQFF.

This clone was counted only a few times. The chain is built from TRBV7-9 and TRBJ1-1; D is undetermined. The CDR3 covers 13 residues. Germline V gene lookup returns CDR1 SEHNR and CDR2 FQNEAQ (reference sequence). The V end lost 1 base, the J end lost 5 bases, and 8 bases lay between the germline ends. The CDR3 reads CASSLVPGTEAFF. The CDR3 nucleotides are TGTGCCAGCAGCTTAGTCCCGGGTACTGAAGCTTTCTTT.

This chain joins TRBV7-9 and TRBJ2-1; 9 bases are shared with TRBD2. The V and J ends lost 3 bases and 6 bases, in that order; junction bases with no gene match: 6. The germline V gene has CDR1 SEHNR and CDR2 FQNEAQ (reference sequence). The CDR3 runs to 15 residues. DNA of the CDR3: TGTGCCAGCAGCTTTATGGGACTAGCTGTCAATGAGCAGTTCTTC. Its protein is CASSFMGLAVNEQFF.

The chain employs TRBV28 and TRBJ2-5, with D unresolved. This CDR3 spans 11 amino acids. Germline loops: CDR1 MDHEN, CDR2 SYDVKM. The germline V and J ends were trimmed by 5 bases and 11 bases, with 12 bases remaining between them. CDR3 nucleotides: TGTGCCAGCAGTCCCCTCACAGAGCAGTACTTC. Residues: CASSPLTEQYF. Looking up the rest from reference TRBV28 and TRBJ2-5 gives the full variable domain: DVKVTQSSRYLVKRTGEKVFLECVQDMDHENMFWYRQDPGLGLRLIYFSYDVKMKEKGDIPEGYSVSREKKERFSLILESASTNQTSMYLCASSPLTEQYFGPGTRLLVL.

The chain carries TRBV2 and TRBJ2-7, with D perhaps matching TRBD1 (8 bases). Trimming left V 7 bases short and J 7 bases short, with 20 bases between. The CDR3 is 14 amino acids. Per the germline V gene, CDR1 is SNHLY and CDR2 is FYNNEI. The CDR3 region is CASTETGEGGEQYF. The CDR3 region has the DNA TGTGCCAGCACTGAGACAGGGGAGGGAGGGGAGCAGTACTTC.

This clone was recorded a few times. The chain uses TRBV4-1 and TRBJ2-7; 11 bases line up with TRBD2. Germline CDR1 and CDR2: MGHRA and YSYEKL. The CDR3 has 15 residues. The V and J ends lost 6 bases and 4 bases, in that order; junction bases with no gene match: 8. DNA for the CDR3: TGCGCCAGCAGTCTAACTAGCGGGAGAGTGTACGAGCAGTACTTC. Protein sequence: CASSLTSGRVYEQYF.

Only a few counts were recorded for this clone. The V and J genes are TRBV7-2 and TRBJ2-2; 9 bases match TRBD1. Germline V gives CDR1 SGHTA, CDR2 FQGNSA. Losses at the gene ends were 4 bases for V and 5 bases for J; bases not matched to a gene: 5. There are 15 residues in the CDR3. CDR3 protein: CASSSDRGWTGELFF. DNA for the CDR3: TGTGCCAGCAGCTCGGACAGGGGATGGACCGGGGAGCTGTTTTTT.

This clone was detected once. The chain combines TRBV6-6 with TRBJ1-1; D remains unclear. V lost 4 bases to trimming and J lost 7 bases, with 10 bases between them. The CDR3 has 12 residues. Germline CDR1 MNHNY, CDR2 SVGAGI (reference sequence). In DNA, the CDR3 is TGTGCCAGCAGTTCACCTCCAGGTGAAGCTTTCTTT. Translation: CASSSPPGEAFF.

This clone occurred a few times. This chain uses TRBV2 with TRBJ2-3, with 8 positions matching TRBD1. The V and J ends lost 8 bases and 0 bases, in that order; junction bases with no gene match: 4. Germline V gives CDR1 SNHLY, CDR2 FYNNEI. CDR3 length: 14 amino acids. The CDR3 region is CASHRQGSTDTQYF. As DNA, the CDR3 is TGTGCCAGCCACCGACAGGGGAGCACAGATACGCAGTATTTT.

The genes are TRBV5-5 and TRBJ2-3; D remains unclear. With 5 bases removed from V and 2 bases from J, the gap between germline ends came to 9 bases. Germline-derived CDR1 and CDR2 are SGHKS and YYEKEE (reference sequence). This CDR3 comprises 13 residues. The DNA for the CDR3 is TGTGCCAGCAGGTGGCGGCTCACAGATACGCAGTATTTT. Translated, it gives CASRWRLTDTQYF.

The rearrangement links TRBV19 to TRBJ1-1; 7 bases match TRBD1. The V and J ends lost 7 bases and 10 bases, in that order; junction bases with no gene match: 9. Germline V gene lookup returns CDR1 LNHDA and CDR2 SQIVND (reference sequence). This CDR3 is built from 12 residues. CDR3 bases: TGTGCCAGTATCACCGGGACAGCTGCAGCTTTCTTT. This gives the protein CASITGTAAAFF.

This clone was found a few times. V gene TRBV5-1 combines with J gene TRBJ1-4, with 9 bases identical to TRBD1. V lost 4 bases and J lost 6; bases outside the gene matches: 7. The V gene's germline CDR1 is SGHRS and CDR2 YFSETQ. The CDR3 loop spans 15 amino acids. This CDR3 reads CASSLTGGAHEKLFF. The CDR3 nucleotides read TGCGCCAGCAGCCTGACAGGGGGAGCGCATGAAAAACTGTTTTTT.